A single sample is the source of the 25 T cell receptor beta chains below, sequenced in a study of blood T cell repertoires in COVID-19. Assay: immunoSEQ multiplex PCR; the TCRdb copy retains only in-frame clones and omits some. The data contain about 170,000 clones, under 90% of them singletons. The source material was PBMCs or T cells enriched from blood (not recorded which). All receptors come from a man aged 45 to 65 who had recovered from COVID-19.

About this clone itself: The same CDR3 is also encoded by other DNA sequences in this sample. V gene TRBV9 combines with J gene TRBJ2-1; unclear D gene. Trimming shortened V by 2 bases and J by 5 bases, and 5 bases separated the two germline ends. Germline V CDR1 and CDR2: SGDLS, YYNGEE. The CDR3 has 12 amino acids. CDR3 sequence (DNA): TGTGCCAGCAGCGTCGGTGACAATGAGCAGTTCTTC. Amino acids: CASSVGDNEQFF. Full variable domain (remainder filled in from reference TRBV9 and TRBJ2-1): DSGVTQTPKHLITATGQRVTLRCSPRSGDLSVYWYQQSLDQGLQFLIQYYNGEERAKGNILERFSAQQFPDLHSELNLSSLELGDSALYFCASSVGDNEQFFGPGTRLTVL.

This rearrangement joins TRBV30 to TRBJ1-2; D possibly corresponds to TRBD1 (5 bases). The CDR3 is 14 amino acids. Deletions cut 2 bases from V and 4 bases from J, with 14 bases between. From germline, CDR1 is GTSNPN and CDR2 SVGIG (reference sequence). CDR3 residues: CAWSRGGEVYGYTF. The CDR3 DNA sequence: TGTGCCTGGAGTAGGGGAGGGGAAGTCTATGGCTACACCTTC.

The DNA of the CDR3 is TGCAGCGTTGCCGAGGGAAACTATGGCTACACCTTC. Translating it yields CSVAEGNYGYTF. The genes are TRBV29-1 and TRBJ1-2; D is unclear. The CDR3 runs to 12 residues. Germline V lookup: CDR1 SQVTM, CDR2 ANQGSEA. The ends were cut back, 4 bases at V and 2 bases at J, with 8 bases in the middle.

This chain connects TRBV11-2 to TRBJ2-5, with TRBD2 matching 15 bases. Trimming cost V 1 base and J 0 bases; bases outside gene matches: 3. This CDR3 contains 18 residues. CDR1 and CDR2 from the germline V gene are SGHAT and FQNNGV. CDR3 region: CASSLGTSGGAYQETQYF. CDR3 in DNA: TGTGCCAGCAGCTTAGGGACTAGCGGGGGGGCCTACCAAGAGACCCAGTACTTC.

This clone was counted only a few times. J is TRBJ2-1 and V is TRBV19; no definite D call. Germline V CDR1 and CDR2: LNHDA, SQIVND (reference sequence). The CDR3 consists of 13 residues. Trimming cost V 3 bases and J 5 bases, with 8 bases left between them. CDR3 nucleotides: TGTGCCAGTAGTATCAGTACGAACAATGAGCAGTTCTTC. It encodes CASSISTNNEQFF. Variable domain in full (rest from reference TRBV19 and TRBJ2-1): DGGITQSPKYLFRKEGQNVTLSCEQNLNHDAMYWYRQDPGQGLRLIYYSQIVNDFQKGDIAEGYSVSREKKESFPLTVTSAQKNPTAFYLCASSISTNNEQFFGPGTRLTVL.

The chain couples TRBV19 to TRBJ2-4; possible D gene TRBD2, 6 bases. Germline V lookup: CDR1 LNHDA, CDR2 SQIVND (reference sequence). Trimming stripped 3 bases from V and 0 bases from J, with 9 bases between. The CDR3 is made up of 15 amino acids. The CDR3 sequence: CASSIPGGAKNIQYF. The CDR3, as DNA: TGTGCCAGTAGTATCCCCGGGGGAGCCAAAAACATTCAGTACTTC.

J is TRBJ2-7 and V is TRBV7-6; weak D call: TRBD1 (5 bases). The V gene lost 5 bases and the J gene lost 2 bases, with 19 bases spanning the gap. CDR1 and CDR2 from the germline V gene are SGHVS and FNYEAQ. This CDR3 has 16 residues. CDR3 in DNA: TGTGCCAGCAGCCCTACAGGATCAGCCTTTGCCTACGAGCAGTACTTC. This encodes CASSPTGSAFAYEQYF.

V gene TRBV19 combines with J gene TRBJ2-1, with 8 bases that match TRBD2. Trimming took 6 bases from V and 4 from J; bases not matched to a gene: 11. Per the germline V gene, CDR1 is LNHDA and CDR2 is SQIVND (reference sequence). CDR3 length: 16 residues. The CDR3 spells CASSRSRGVPYNEQFF. In DNA form, the CDR3 reads TGTGCCAGTAGCCGATCGCGGGGGGTTCCTTACAATGAGCAGTTCTTC.

The V and J genes are TRBV3-1 (or the pseudogene TRBV3-2) and TRBJ1-2; D not certain. Trimming pared 4 bases from V and 5 bases from J, leaving 17 bases between. The CDR3 contains 15 residues. CDR1 is LGHDT, CDR2 YNNKEL, per germline (reference sequence). The CDR3 spells CASSPSGGLSYGYTF. CDR3 DNA sequence: TGTGCCAGCAGCCCTTCGGGAGGGTTATCATATGGCTACACCTTC.

The V and J genes are TRBV6-1 and TRBJ2-3; 13 nucleotides line up with TRBD2. In germline, CDR1 is MNHNS, CDR2 SASEGT. V lost 4 bases and J lost 0; bases outside the gene matches: 4. This CDR3 has 17 residues. The CDR3 DNA follows: TGTGCCAGCAGTGGACTAGCGGGGGGACTTAGCACAGATACGCAGTATTTT. Encoded protein: CASSGLAGGLSTDTQYF.

The chain joins TRBV5-1 to TRBJ1-2; D is perhaps TRBD1 (6 bases). The CDR3 loop spans 15 amino acids. With 4 bases removed from V and 4 bases from J, the gap between germline ends came to 17 bases. From germline, CDR1 is SGHRS and CDR2 YFSETQ. CDR3 loop: CASSDGQNTAYGYTF. CDR3 in DNA: TGCGCCAGCAGCGACGGACAGAACACGGCCTATGGCTACACCTTC.

V is TRBV24-1 and J is TRBJ2-1; maybe TRBD1 (6 bases). This CDR3 contains 14 residues. V lost 4 bases, J lost 7 bases, and 13 bases lay in between. Germline lookup yields CDR1 KGHDR and CDR2 SFDVKD. CDR3 nucleotides: TGTGCCACCAGTGACACCAGGGGCGGGAATGAGCAGTTCTTC. Translated: CATSDTRGGNEQFF.

The chain uses TRBV3-1 (or the pseudogene TRBV3-2) and TRBJ2-7, with D possibly being TRBD1 (6 bases). CDR3 size: 14 residues. Germline-derived CDR1 and CDR2 are LGHDT and YNNKEL (reference sequence). V dropped 1 base and J dropped 3 bases, with 10 bases sitting between them. CDR3 in amino acids: CASSQVGRGYEQYF. As DNA, the CDR3 is TGTGCCAGCAGCCAAGTCGGCAGGGGCTACGAGCAGTACTTC.

The rearrangement links TRBV3-1 (or the pseudogene TRBV3-2) to TRBJ2-3, with 7 bases identical to TRBD2. The J segment lost 2 bases and the V segment lost 0 bases, leaving 5 bases of the junction unmatched. Germline CDR1 is LGHDT and CDR2 is YNNKEL (reference sequence). The length of the CDR3 is 16 residues. The CDR3 region is CASSQDPAGNTDTQYF. In DNA, the CDR3 is TGTGCCAGCAGCCAAGATCCAGCGGGGAACACAGATACGCAGTATTTT.

The chain joins TRBV24-1 to TRBJ1-5; possibly TRBD1 for D (6 bases). Trimming left V 7 bases short and J 5 bases short, with 17 bases between. The CDR3 is made up of 15 amino acids. CDR1 is KGHDR, CDR2 SFDVKD, per germline. The CDR3 nucleotides read TGTGCCACCAGCGAATTGGGGGGGGGCTATCAGCCCCAGCATTTT. Translation: CATSELGGGYQPQHF.

The CDR3 bases are TGTGCCAGCAGCCTTAGACAGGGGACTGAAGCTTTCTTT. Residues: CASSLRQGTEAFF. The rearrangement links TRBV7-9 to TRBJ1-1, with 8 bases aligning to TRBD1. This CDR3 has 13 amino acids. In germline, CDR1 is SEHNR, CDR2 FQNEAQ (reference sequence). The trim removed 5 bases at V and 5 bases at J, leaving 4 bases unmatched.

V gene TRBV28 combines with J gene TRBJ2-1; D ambiguous. The germline V gene encodes CDR1 MDHEN and CDR2 SYDVKM. The V and J ends lost 3 bases and 8 bases respectively, with 14 bases between them. The CDR3 is 14 residues long. CDR3 region: CASSFLIQAHEQFF. CDR3 DNA: TGTGCCAGCAGTTTCCTGATCCAGGCACATGAGCAGTTCTTC.

This clone was picked up a small number of times. The chain couples TRBV19 to TRBJ1-2; TRBD1 matches at 8 bases. The CDR3 covers 16 residues. The germline V gene encodes CDR1 LNHDA and CDR2 SQIVND (reference sequence). With V trimmed by 3 bases and J by 8 bases, 14 bases remained unmatched. The CDR3 region is CASSMPRTGRTSGYTF. The CDR3 coding sequence is TGTGCCAGTAGTATGCCCCGGACAGGGAGGACTTCGGGCTACACCTTC. Supplemented by reference TRBV19 and TRBJ1-2, the full variable domain reads DGGITQSPKYLFRKEGQNVTLSCEQNLNHDAMYWYRQDPGQGLRLIYYSQIVNDFQKGDIAEGYSVSREKKESFPLTVTSAQKNPTAFYLCASSMPRTGRTSGYTFGSGTRLTVV.

The chain recombines TRBV12-3 or TRBV12-4 with TRBJ1-5, with D maybe TRBD1 (6 bases). The CDR3 totals 13 residues. With 10 bases removed from V and 6 bases from J, the gap between germline ends came to 16 bases. The CDR3: CAILLGAGQPQHF. The CDR3 DNA reads as TGTGCCATCCTCCTGGGGGCGGGTCAGCCCCAGCATTTT.

The CDR3 nucleotides read TGTGCCAGCAGGAGAGCGGGGGGGCTAAACGAGCAGTACTTC. Protein sequence: CASRRAGGLNEQYF. The J gene is TRBJ2-7, the V gene TRBV7-2; 10 bases map to TRBD2. CDR3 length: 14 residues. Germline CDR1 reads SGHTA; CDR2 reads FQGNSA. With 6 bases clipped from V and 5 bases from J, the junction kept 7 bases outside the gene matches.

The chain links TRBV7-3 to TRBJ2-1, with TRBD1 identical over 8 bases. The CDR3 consists of 16 residues. Looked up from germline, CDR1 is SGHTA and CDR2 is FQGTGA. V shed 4 bases and J 7 bases; nucleotides not matched to a gene: 12. The CDR3 DNA follows: TGTGCCAGCAGCTCATCAACCGGGACAGGAATAAATGAGCAGTTCTTC. It translates to CASSSSTGTGINEQFF.

The V gene is TRBV5-1, the J gene TRBJ2-5; TRBD2 might be the D (5 bases). The CDR3 covers 13 residues. V was pared by 4 bases and J by 5 bases, with 12 bases between. Looked up from germline, CDR1 is SGHRS and CDR2 is YFSETQ. CDR3 nucleotide sequence: TGCGCCAGCAGCCACGGGCCGGGGGAGACCCAGTACTTC. It specifies CASSHGPGETQYF.

This sequence joins TRBV5-1 and TRBJ2-7; a possible D gene is TRBD2 (6 bases). Trimming took 7 bases from V and 0 from J, leaving 14 bases between them. The CDR3 covers 14 residues. CDR1 and CDR2 from the germline V gene are SGHRS and YFSETQ. This CDR3 is CASHTGGSSYEQYF. In DNA form, the CDR3 reads TGCGCCAGCCATACTGGGGGGTCCTCCTACGAGCAGTACTTC.

This clone was picked up a small number of times. This rearrangement joins TRBV6-6 to TRBJ1-5; TRBD1 matches 11 bases. The V gene end was trimmed by 5 bases and the J gene end by 3 bases; junction bases not matched to a gene: 6. CDR3 size: 16 residues. CDR1 MNHNY and CDR2 SVGAGI come from the germline V gene (reference sequence). CDR3 in amino acids: CASSRRTGGPNQPQHF. CDR3 nucleotide sequence: TGTGCCAGCAGTCGACGGACAGGGGGCCCCAATCAGCCCCAGCATTTT.

The chain combines TRBV2 with TRBJ1-5; possibly TRBD1 for D (5 bases). From germline, CDR1 is SNHLY and CDR2 FYNNEI. V was shortened by 1 base and J by 2 bases, with 12 bases between the two germline ends. The CDR3 runs 16 residues. The CDR3: CASSEGRGHGNQPQHF. In nucleotides, the CDR3 is TGTGCCAGCAGTGAAGGAAGGGGCCATGGCAATCAGCCCCAGCATTTT.